A single sample is the source of the 18 T cell receptor beta chains below, sequenced in a study of blood T cell repertoires in COVID-19. Repertoires were generated with immunoSEQ multiplex PCR, while TCRdb's copy carries only in-frame clones and drops some. The sample holds about 70,000 clones, about 86% seen once. The sample comprised peripheral blood. The receptors derive from a human donor in a cohort sampled during active COVID-19.

The rearrangement uses TRBV5-1 and TRBJ2-1, with 8 positions matching TRBD1. Germline V gives CDR1 SGHRS, CDR2 YFSETQ. The CDR3 sequence is 16 residues long. With V trimmed by 0 bases and J by 0 bases, 2 bases remained unmatched. CDR3 nucleotide sequence: TGCGCCAGCAGCTTGGATACAGGGGGCTCCTACAATGAGCAGTTCTTC. This encodes CASSLDTGGSYNEQFF.

The DNA for the CDR3 is TGTGCCAGCAGCCAAGGTATTGCGGTAGTCGGGGGGTCATACAATGAGCAGTTCTTC. Translating gives CASSQGIAVVGGSYNEQFF. The chain couples TRBV4-2 to TRBJ2-1; 7 bases are shared with TRBD2. The J segment lost 4 bases and the V segment lost 1 base, leaving 16 bases of the junction unmatched. This CDR3 has 19 residues. Germline V CDR1 and CDR2: LGHNA, YNFKEQ.

This clone was seen once. This sequence joins TRBV7-2 and TRBJ2-7, with D hard to call. The V gene lost 5 bases and the J gene lost 5 bases, with 10 bases spanning the gap. The V gene's germline CDR1 is SGHTA and CDR2 FQGNSA. The CDR3 loop spans 12 amino acids. The CDR3 reads CASSTNPHEQYF. CDR3 nucleotides: TGTGCCAGCAGCACAAACCCCCACGAGCAGTACTTC.

This clone turned up a few times. The chain is built from TRBV18 and TRBJ1-4; no clear D. The CDR3 consists of 15 residues. V lost 4 bases, J lost 5 bases, and 14 bases lay in between. Germline values: CDR1 KGHSH, CDR2 LQKENI. Written as DNA, the CDR3 is TGTGCCAGCTCACGTAGTGAAGCTTTGAATGAAAAACTGTTTTTT. This codes for CASSRSEALNEKLFF.

The chain carries TRBV6-6 and TRBJ2-4; TRBD1 matches at 7 bases. Trimming cost V 8 bases and J 0 bases; bases outside gene matches: 7. The germline V gene encodes CDR1 MNHNY and CDR2 SVGAGI (reference sequence). The CDR3 spans 15 residues. In DNA, the CDR3 is TGTGCCAGCCGCACCGGACAGGAAGCCAAAAACATTCAGTACTTC. Residues: CASRTGQEAKNIQYF.

The chain couples TRBV5-1 to TRBJ2-6, with D hard to call. Germline CDR1 SGHRS, CDR2 YFSETQ. Trimming stripped 0 bases from V and 0 bases from J, with 7 bases between. The CDR3 is 16 residues long. This CDR3 reads CASSLEAASGANVLTF. The CDR3 DNA reads as TGCGCCAGCAGCTTGGAGGCGGCCTCTGGGGCCAACGTCCTGACTTTC.

V gene TRBV19 combines with J gene TRBJ1-5; perhaps TRBD1 as D (6 bases). The V gene's germline CDR1 is LNHDA and CDR2 SQIVND (reference sequence). V lost 4 bases and J 6 bases, leaving 13 bases between the germline ends. The CDR3 sequence is 14 residues long. CDR3 sequence (DNA): TGTGCCAGTAGTACTGAAAGGGGGAGTCAGCCCCAGCATTTT. Amino acids: CASSTERGSQPQHF.

This clone was found a few times. The chain uses TRBV4-1 and TRBJ1-5, with 12 bases aligning to TRBD1. Per germline, CDR1 MGHRA and CDR2 YSYEKL. This CDR3 spans 19 amino acids. The J segment lost 8 bases and the V segment lost 0 bases, leaving 14 bases of the junction unmatched. CDR3 coding DNA: TGCGCCAGCAGCCAAGATCGGTTCGTCGGGACAGGGGGCACGAAGCCCCAGCATTTT. This gives the protein CASSQDRFVGTGGTKPQHF.

As regards this clone: The same CDR3 is also encoded by other DNA sequences in this sample. This chain's CDR3 is CASSRGQGGTDTQYF. CDR3 coding DNA: TGTGCCAGCTCTCGAGGACAGGGGGGCACAGATACGCAGTATTTT. The gene calls are TRBV18 and TRBJ2-3; 10 bases are a match to TRBD1. Trimming at V came to 6 bases and at J to 1 base, leaving 4 bases not matched to a gene. From germline, CDR1 is KGHSH and CDR2 LQKENI. The CDR3 has 15 amino acids.

The CDR3 spells CASRAGGTGELFF. The DNA for the CDR3 is TGTGCCAGCAGGGCAGGGGGGACCGGGGAGCTGTTTTTT. This chain connects TRBV6-5 to TRBJ2-2; tentatively, D is TRBD1 (7 bases). This CDR3 region has 13 residues. The germline V and J ends were trimmed by 6 bases and 5 bases, with 10 bases remaining between them. Germline CDR1 and CDR2: MNHEY and SVGAGI.

This clone showed up just once. The junction does not match germline at one end; this may be a read error. The chain has TRBV11-2 and TRBJ1-1; a possible D gene is TRBD1 (5 bases). CDR3 size: 15 residues. Germline assignment: CDR1 SGHAT and CDR2 FQNNGV. The CDR3: CASSLEGTGNTEAFF. CDR3 bases: TGTGCCAGCAGCCTAGAGGGGACTGGGAACACTGAAGCTTTCTTT.

The gene calls are TRBV7-8 and TRBJ2-3, with 10 bases matching TRBD2. The V gene end was trimmed by 3 bases and the J gene end by 3 bases; junction bases not matched to a gene: 6. Germline-derived CDR1 and CDR2 are SGHVS and FQNEAQ. CDR3 length equals 16 residues. The CDR3, as DNA: TGTGCCAGCAGCTTGGTACTAGCGGGGAGTACAGATACGCAGTATTTT. It specifies CASSLVLAGSTDTQYF.

In this sample, this clone turned up a few times. The chain is built from TRBV5-1 and TRBJ2-2; 9 nucleotides line up with TRBD1. CDR1 is SGHRS and CDR2 is YFSETQ in the germline V gene. Unmatched junction bases numbered 10, after V lost 4 bases and J lost 6 bases. The CDR3 covers 16 residues. Here the CDR3 reads CASSPGQGFVAGELFF. The CDR3 bases are TGCGCCAGCAGCCCCGGACAGGGGTTCGTCGCCGGGGAGCTGTTTTTT.

The chain employs TRBV5-1 and TRBJ1-2, with D unclear. From germline, CDR1 is SGHRS and CDR2 YFSETQ. V lost 2 bases to trimming and J lost 4 bases, with 3 bases between them. The CDR3 loop spans 11 amino acids. CDR3 coding DNA: TGCGCCAGCAGCTTCGGCTATGGCTACACCTTC. This translates into CASSFGYGYTF.

J is TRBJ2-2 and V is TRBV5-1, with 10 bases aligning to TRBD1. The CDR3 is 15 residues long. With 3 bases clipped from V and 4 bases from J, the junction kept 3 bases outside the gene matches. Germline V gene sequence: CDR1 SGHRS, CDR2 YFSETQ. The CDR3 protein is CASSSGQGITGELFF. CDR3 coding DNA: TGCGCCAGCAGCTCGGGACAGGGGATCACCGGGGAGCTGTTTTTT. The entire variable domain, with the rest obtained from reference TRBV5-1 and TRBJ2-2, is as follows: KAGVTQTPRYLIKTRGQQVTLSCSPISGHRSVSWYQQTPGQGLQFLFEYFSETQRNKGNFPGRFSGRQFSNSRSEMNVSTLELGDSALYLCASSSGQGITGELFFGEGSRLTVL.

The V call is TRBV7-9, the J call TRBJ2-7; D perhaps matches TRBD2 (5 bases). The CDR3 runs 12 residues. Deletions cut 5 bases from V and 3 bases from J, with 8 bases between. Germline V gives CDR1 SEHNR, CDR2 FQNEAQ (reference sequence). The CDR3 reads CASSPRGYEQYF. CDR3 sequence (DNA): TGTGCCAGCAGCCCCCGGGGCTACGAGCAGTACTTC.

This chain joins TRBV7-9 and TRBJ2-3, with TRBD2 matching 14 bases. CDR1 and CDR2 from the germline V gene are SEHNR and FQNEAQ (reference sequence). There are 16 residues in the CDR3. The trim removed 4 bases at V and 4 bases at J, leaving 4 bases unmatched. DNA for the CDR3: TGTGCCAGCAGCTCGGGACTAGCGGGGGTCGCAGATACGCAGTATTTT. Translation gives CASSSGLAGVADTQYF.

The CDR3 nucleotides are TGTGCCAGCATCCGGGACAGCGGAAATGAAAAACTGTTTTTT. It codes for CASIRDSGNEKLFF. This chain connects TRBV7-9 to TRBJ1-4; 7 bases fit TRBD1. There are 14 residues in the CDR3. The germline CDR1 and CDR2 sequences are SEHNR and FQNEAQ (reference sequence). The ends lost 7 bases at V and 5 bases at J; junction bases unmatched: 7.